A single sample is the source of the 31 T cell receptor beta chains below, sequenced in a study of T cells in Graves' hyperthyroidism and ophthalmopathy. Authors of the study amplified TCR beta CDR3 regions from RNA transcripts. The study used the HTBI primer set for a first-round RT-PCR of the TCR CDR3. MiXCR, applied by TCRdb to the multiplex PCR reads, yields one record per CDR3 protein. The sample shows over 700,000 distinct CDR3 sequences, 18% of them seen only once. Sequenced sample: blood. These receptors were obtained from a woman aged 50 to 60 with Graves' hyperthyroidism that later progressed to Graves' ophthalmopathy.

This clonotype was found a few times. This chain uses TRBV7-9 with TRBJ2-3; TRBD2 matches 16 bases. The CDR3 extends over 19 amino acids. The V gene end was trimmed by 7 bases and the J gene end by 1 base; junction bases not matched to a gene: 11. The germline CDR1 and CDR2 sequences are SEHNR and FQNEAQ (reference sequence). The CDR3 coding sequence is TGTGCCAGCACCCCCACCCTCGGGACTAGCGGGGGGGGCACAGATACGCAGTATTTT. This codes for CASTPTLGTSGGGTDTQYF.

The chain carries TRBV5-1 and TRBJ1-2; 8 nucleotides line up with TRBD1. The junction had 2 bases not matched to a gene; V was cut back by 1 base and J by 0 bases. In germline, CDR1 is SGHRS, CDR2 YFSETQ. The length of the CDR3 is 15 residues. The CDR3 nucleotides read TGCGCCAGCAGCTTGTCCAGGGGGCCTAACTATGGCTACACCTTC. Its protein product is CASSLSRGPNYGYTF.

The genes are TRBV11-2 and TRBJ1-1, with a weak D call TRBD1 (5 bases). Trimming pared 7 bases from V and 6 bases from J, leaving 15 bases between. The CDR3 totals 13 residues. CDR1 is SGHAT, CDR2 FQNNGV, per germline. The CDR3 DNA reads as TGTGCCAGCATCTATACTGGGGGTCCTGAAGCTTTCTTT. This gives the protein CASIYTGGPEAFF.

The V and J genes are TRBV27 and TRBJ1-1; 8 nucleotides line up with TRBD1. The CDR3 extends over 18 amino acids. J lost 3 bases, V lost 3 bases, and 15 bases had no gene match. Germline V CDR1 and CDR2: MNHEY, SMNVEV (reference sequence). This CDR3 reads CASSLLPGTGDRDTEAFF. DNA of the CDR3: TGTGCCAGCAGTTTGCTGCCCGGGACAGGTGATAGGGACACTGAAGCTTTCTTT.

This clonotype was counted at least ten times. The V call is TRBV9, the J call TRBJ1-1; TRBD1 matches 9 bases. Per germline, CDR1 SGDLS and CDR2 YYNGEE. This CDR3 is 16 amino acids long. The ends lost 0 bases at V and 7 bases at J; junction bases unmatched: 10. As DNA, the CDR3 is TGTGCCAGCAGCGTAGCCGGCGCAACAGGGGGCAATGAAGCTTTCTTT. This sequence encodes CASSVAGATGGNEAFF. Complete variable domain (other parts from reference TRBV9 and TRBJ1-1): DSGVTQTPKHLITATGQRVTLRCSPRSGDLSVYWYQQSLDQGLQFLIQYYNGEERAKGNILERFSAQQFPDLHSELNLSSLELGDSALYFCASSVAGATGGNEAFFGQGTRLTVV.

This clonotype was recorded many times. Germline and junction disagree at one end, which may indicate a read error. The chain is built from TRBV20-1 and TRBJ1-2; perhaps TRBD1 as D (6 bases). The CDR3 has 12 residues. Germline V lookup: CDR1 DFQATT, CDR2 SNEGSKA (reference sequence). This chain's CDR3 is CSAREDSYGYTF. In DNA form, the CDR3 reads TGCAGTGCCAGAGAGGACAGCTATGGCTACACCTTC.

The chain is built from TRBV10-3 and TRBJ1-5; unclear D gene. CDR1 and CDR2 from the germline V gene are ENHRY and SYGVKD. V was shortened by 4 bases and J by 0 bases, with 7 bases between the two germline ends. The CDR3 sequence is 14 residues long. CDR3 coding DNA: TGTGCCATCAGTGGGCAGGATAGCAATCAGCCCCAGCATTTT. Its translation is CAISGQDSNQPQHF.

There are many counts of this clonotype. The CDR3 bases are TGTGCCAGCATCGAGGGCAGGGTAGGTCAGCCCCAGCATTTT. Its translation is CASIEGRVGQPQHF. The V and J genes are TRBV6-1 and TRBJ1-5, with D possibly matching TRBD1 (5 bases). Germline CDR1 reads MNHNS; CDR2 reads SASEGT. Deletions cut 7 bases from V and 6 bases from J, with 16 bases between. The CDR3 contains 14 residues.

The chain joins TRBV25-1 to TRBJ1-5; possible D gene TRBD1, 5 bases. Trimming left V 2 bases short and J 6 bases short, with 17 bases between. There are 16 residues in the CDR3. Germline CDR1 is MGHDK and CDR2 is SYGVNS. The CDR3 loop is CASSEPGIGPSQPQHF. The CDR3 DNA sequence: TGTGCCAGCAGTGAACCAGGGATAGGGCCCTCTCAGCCCCAGCATTTT.

This clonotype was seen repeatedly, ten times or more. This sequence joins TRBV18 and TRBJ1-1; TRBD1 is a possible D gene (6 bases). This CDR3 is 13 amino acids long. V dropped 6 bases and J dropped 8 bases, with 16 bases sitting between them. Per germline, CDR1 KGHSH and CDR2 LQKENI. CDR3 loop: CASSRQEGAEAFF. CDR3 in DNA: TGTGCCAGCTCTCGACAGGAGGGCGCAGAAGCTTTCTTT.

This clonotype was counted only a few times. This chain links TRBV7-6 with TRBJ2-1; TRBD1 agrees at 10 bases. The CDR3 covers 15 residues. The germline V gene has CDR1 SGHVS and CDR2 FNYEAQ. Trimming took 3 bases from V and 3 from J; bases not matched to a gene: 2. CDR3 DNA sequence: TGTGCCAGCAGCTTGACAGGGGGCCACTACAATGAGCAGTTCTTC. Its translation: CASSLTGGHYNEQFF.

This CDR3 reads CASSKDPGNQPQHF. CDR3 bases: TGTGCCAGTAGTAAGGACCCTGGGAATCAGCCCCAGCATTTT. The gene calls are TRBV19 and TRBJ1-5, with D unclear. Trimming removed 4 bases from V and 4 bases from J, with 11 bases in between. The CDR3 has 14 amino acids. Germline lookup yields CDR1 LNHDA and CDR2 SQIVND (reference sequence).

This chain joins TRBV7-6 and TRBJ1-2; D not certain. The CDR3 extends over 16 amino acids. CDR1 is SGHVS, CDR2 FNYEAQ, per germline. Deletions cut 5 bases from V and 4 bases from J, with 20 bases between. The CDR3 reads CASSPFNSFLPYGYTF. The CDR3 region has the DNA TGTGCCAGCAGCCCTTTCAACAGTTTTCTACCCTATGGCTACACCTTC.

A few counts support this clonotype. The chain carries TRBV27 and TRBJ2-7, with 9 nucleotides matching TRBD1. Per germline, CDR1 MNHEY and CDR2 SMNVEV (reference sequence). Trimming at V came to 5 bases and at J to 3 bases, leaving 5 bases not matched to a gene. CDR3 length: 14 amino acids. CDR3 region: CASSHGQGYYEQYF. CDR3 bases: TGTGCCAGCAGTCATGGACAGGGGTACTACGAGCAGTACTTC.

There are a few counts of this clonotype. This rearrangement joins TRBV20-1 to TRBJ1-6, with D perhaps matching TRBD1 (6 bases). Germline lookup yields CDR1 DFQATT and CDR2 SNEGSKA (reference sequence). V lost 4 bases and J lost 5, with 15 bases in between. The CDR3 is 15 amino acids. The CDR3 DNA reads as TGCAGTGCTATGTTACAGGCAGGGGATAATTCACCCCTCCACTTT. It translates to CSAMLQAGDNSPLHF.

This clonotype was detected once. One junction end does not reproduce the germline sequence, and a read error may be involved. The V and J genes are TRBV27 and TRBJ1-1, with a tentative D call TRBD1 (5 bases). Per the germline V gene, CDR1 is MNHEY and CDR2 is SMNVEV (reference sequence). This CDR3 is 13 amino acids long. The CDR3 bases are TGTGCCAGCAGTTTTGGTCTGGCGGGGGAAGCTCTCTTT. Translating it yields CASSFGLAGEALF.

About this clonotype itself: A much larger clone lies one base from this, so it may be a read error. The V call is TRBV3-1, the J call TRBJ2-3; D unclear. Trimming shortened V by 0 bases and J by 4 bases, and 14 bases separated the two germline ends. The CDR3 totals 16 residues. Germline V gene lookup returns CDR1 LGHDT and CDR2 YNNKEL (reference sequence). CDR3 in DNA: TGTGCCAGCAGCCAAGATTCCCCCAGAGACGCAGATACGCAGTATTTT. Protein sequence: CASSQDSPRDADTQYF.

This clonotype was seen a few times. This rearrangement joins TRBV2 to TRBJ1-2, with 9 bases that match TRBD1. Germline V gene lookup returns CDR1 SNHLY and CDR2 FYNNEI. V shed 10 bases, J shed 5 bases, and the junction held 5 bases outside the gene matches. The CDR3 is 12 residues long. The CDR3 nucleotides read TGTGCCATCGATGGGACAGGGTATGGCTACACCTTC. Its translation is CAIDGTGYGYTF.

Many counts were recorded for this clonotype. The genes are TRBV6-6 and TRBJ2-1, with a tentative D call TRBD2 (5 bases). This CDR3 is 13 amino acids long. Between the trimmed V and J ends, which lost 0 bases and 10 bases, there was a span of 10 bases. In germline, CDR1 is MNHNY, CDR2 SVGAGI (reference sequence). DNA for the CDR3: TGTGCCAGCAGTTACTCGAATGGGGAGGAGCAGTTCTTC. Amino acid sequence: CASSYSNGEEQFF.

The V call is TRBV9, the J call TRBJ1-3; no definite D call. The CDR3 covers 14 residues. Germline V lookup: CDR1 SGDLS, CDR2 YYNGEE. Trimming cost V 1 base and J 5 bases, with 10 bases left between them. The CDR3 region is CASSVSAGRNTIYF. In nucleotides, the CDR3 is TGTGCCAGCAGCGTATCCGCGGGAAGAAACACCATATATTTT.

This clonotype was recorded a few times. The chain recombines TRBV12-3 or TRBV12-4 with TRBJ1-1, with TRBD1 matching 7 bases. V lost 5 bases to trimming and J lost 4 bases; unmatched junction nucleotides: 7. The CDR3 loop spans 14 amino acids. The CDR3 is CASSVDRAATEAFF. Written as DNA, the CDR3 is TGTGCCAGCAGTGTCGACAGGGCTGCCACTGAAGCTTTCTTT.

This chain uses TRBV4-1 with TRBJ1-2; 7 nucleotides align to TRBD1. Germline V gives CDR1 MGHRA, CDR2 YSYEKL. V lost 3 bases and J lost 5; bases outside the gene matches: 9. This CDR3 is built from 15 residues. The CDR3 protein is CASSQNRDSLYGYTF. As DNA, the CDR3 is TGCGCCAGCAGCCAGAACCGGGACAGCCTTTATGGCTACACCTTC.

To note about this clonotype: A junction end diverges from the germline sequence, so it may reflect a read error. This sequence joins TRBV3-1 and TRBJ2-7, with D perhaps assigned TRBD1 or TRBD2 (5 bases each). The length of the CDR3 is 14 residues. CDR1 is LGHDT and CDR2 is YNNKEL in the germline V gene (reference sequence). CDR3 amino acids: CASSEPRGSYKQYF. The CDR3 DNA is TGTGCCAGCAGCGAACCGAGGGGATCCTACAAGCAGTACTTC.

To note about this clonotype: At one boundary the junction diverges from the germline segment, which might be a read error. The rearrangement uses TRBV10-3 and TRBJ1-6; D might be TRBD1 (5 bases). This CDR3 comprises 16 residues. Per germline, CDR1 ENHRY and CDR2 SYGVKD. For the CDR3, the DNA is TGTGCCATCAGTAAGTCGCCGGGGGGTCAGGAATCACCCCTCCACTTT. Translation gives CAISKSPGGQESPLHF.

This clonotype was detected ten times or more. This sequence joins TRBV12-3 or TRBV12-4 and TRBJ1-6, with D perhaps TRBD1 (5 bases). V lost 6 bases to trimming and J lost 10 bases, with 16 bases between them. The CDR3 spans 14 residues. The CDR3: CASRLQGGVSPLHF. In nucleotides, the CDR3 is TGTGCCAGCAGACTCCAGGGCGGGGTATCACCCCTCCACTTT.

Many counts were recorded for this clonotype. The V call is TRBV27, the J call TRBJ1-5; maybe TRBD1 (6 bases). Deletions cut 0 bases from V and 0 bases from J, with 15 bases between. Germline V lookup: CDR1 MNHEY, CDR2 SMNVEV (reference sequence). This CDR3 region has 18 residues. The CDR3 DNA is TGTGCCAGCAGTTTATCGGCCCAGGGGTTCAATAGCAATCAGCCCCAGCATTTT. This encodes CASSLSAQGFNSNQPQHF.

This clonotype occurred many times. V and J are TRBV11-2 and TRBJ2-7; the match to TRBD1 covers 7 bases. The CDR3 spans 12 residues. Trimming removed 7 bases from V and 1 base from J; junction bases left unmatched: 1. Germline lookup yields CDR1 SGHAT and CDR2 FQNNGV. CDR3 in amino acids: CASTGQSYEQYF. The CDR3 nucleotides read TGTGCCAGCACGGGACAGTCCTACGAGCAGTACTTC. Full variable domain (rest looked up from reference TRBV11-2 and TRBJ2-7): EAGVAQSPRYKIIEKRQSVAFWCNPISGHATLYWYQQILGQGPKLLIQFQNNGVVDDSQLPKDRFSAERLKGVDSTLKIQPAKLEDSAVYLCASTGQSYEQYFGPGTRLTVT.

This clonotype appeared many times. This chain uses TRBV3-1 with TRBJ2-7; weak D call: TRBD1 (6 bases). Deletions cut 4 bases from V and 1 base from J, with 11 bases between. This CDR3 spans 14 amino acids. Germline V gives CDR1 LGHDT, CDR2 YNNKEL (reference sequence). The CDR3 loop is CASSLGDMSYEQYF. CDR3 nucleotides: TGTGCCAGCAGCCTCGGGGACATGTCCTACGAGCAGTACTTC.

In its sample, this clonotype was seen many times. DNA of the CDR3: TGCGCCAGCAGCTTAGGGAACAGGGCAACCTACGAGCAGTACTTC. Protein sequence: CASSLGNRATYEQYF. The chain employs TRBV5-1 and TRBJ2-7; possibly TRBD1 for D (6 bases). CDR3 length: 15 amino acids. V was clipped by 2 bases and J by 2 bases, with 14 bases between them. Germline values: CDR1 SGHRS, CDR2 YFSETQ.

This clonotype was seen a few times. This rearrangement joins TRBV9 to TRBJ1-2; D remains ambiguous. From germline, CDR1 is SGDLS and CDR2 YYNGEE. CDR3 length equals 15 residues. Trimming shortened V by 0 bases and J by 7 bases, and 16 bases separated the two germline ends. The CDR3 here is CASSVAVNPWAGYTF. Here the CDR3 DNA reads TGTGCCAGCAGCGTAGCGGTCAACCCTTGGGCTGGCTACACCTTC.

This clonotype was observed a few times. The chain links TRBV12-3 or TRBV12-4 to TRBJ1-5, with no clear D. With 6 bases removed from V and 9 bases from J, the gap between germline ends came to 15 bases. This CDR3 spans 13 amino acids. This CDR3 is CASRLQGPSPQHF. The CDR3 nucleotides read TGTGCCAGCAGGCTACAAGGTCCCTCGCCCCAGCATTTT.